The 24 T cell receptor beta chains reported below all come from one sample, sequenced in a study of T cell responses to AZD1222 COVID-19 vaccine. Method: immunoSEQ multiplex PCR; TCRdb's copy keeps in-frame clones and lacks some. Here the sample spans some 130,000 clones, around 92% being singletons. Sequencing used peripheral blood, obtained 28 days after the second AZD1222 dose. The receptors were sampled from an adult who received the AZD1222 COVID-19 vaccine.

The V and J genes are TRBV7-2 and TRBJ2-3, with 9 bases identical to TRBD1. This CDR3 comprises 15 residues. CDR1 and CDR2 from the germline V gene are SGHTA and FQGNSA. Losses at the gene ends were 5 bases for V and 0 bases for J; bases not matched to a gene: 3. The CDR3 loop is CASSLGTGSTDTQYF. CDR3 nucleotides: TGTGCCAGCAGCCTCGGGACAGGGAGCACAGATACGCAGTATTTT.

The rearrangement uses TRBV7-8 and TRBJ2-1; TRBD2 agrees at 10 bases. This CDR3 is 15 amino acids long. Germline CDR1 SGHVS, CDR2 FQNEAQ. Trimming at V came to 5 bases and at J to 5 bases, leaving 6 bases not matched to a gene. DNA for the CDR3: TGTGCCAGCAGCCTCAGACTAGCGGGTGACAATGAGCAGTTCTTC. Translating it yields CASSLRLAGDNEQFF.

The chain employs TRBV24-1 and TRBJ2-1; 8 positions agree with TRBD2. Germline-derived CDR1 and CDR2 are KGHDR and SFDVKD. This CDR3 spans 17 amino acids. The ends lost 2 bases at V and 7 bases at J; junction bases unmatched: 12. In DNA, the CDR3 is TGTGCCACCAGTGATTCTGGACTAGCAGGGAGGGGAAATGAGCAGTTCTTC. It codes for CATSDSGLAGRGNEQFF.

This clone came up once. The J gene is TRBJ1-4, the V gene TRBV6-5; D gene unclear. This CDR3 has 15 amino acids. V lost 0 bases and J lost 8, with 13 bases in between. The germline V gene encodes CDR1 MNHEY and CDR2 SVGAGI. CDR3 in DNA: TGTGCCAGCAGTTACTCGATTAAGGGTGGGGAAAAACTGTTTTTT. Amino acids: CASSYSIKGGEKLFF.

The chain employs TRBV27 and TRBJ1-2; D is unclear. Germline assignment: CDR1 MNHEY and CDR2 SMNVEV (reference sequence). V shed 7 bases and J shed 6 bases, with 9 bases lying between them. This CDR3 spans 11 amino acids. Here the CDR3 reads CASKDLHGYTF. In nucleotides, the CDR3 is TGTGCCAGCAAGGACCTACATGGCTACACCTTC.

The chain carries TRBV9 and TRBJ1-2; 9 bases align to TRBD1. V dropped 4 bases and J dropped 7; count of bases not matched to a gene: 11. The CDR3 covers 15 residues. CDR1 and CDR2 (germline): SGDLS, YYNGEE. The CDR3 DNA follows: TGTGCCAGCAGCACTCAGCCGGGACAGGGATCTGGCTACACCTTC. Protein product: CASSTQPGQGSGYTF.

The V gene is TRBV27, the J gene TRBJ1-5; 7 bases are shared with TRBD1. This CDR3 is built from 13 residues. J gave up 5 bases and V 8 bases, and 6 bases lay outside the gene matches. Germline assignment: CDR1 MNHEY and CDR2 SMNVEV (reference sequence). The CDR3, as DNA: TGTGCCAGCCGGGACAGCATATATCAGCCCCAGCATTTT. Translation: CASRDSIYQPQHF.

V is TRBV27 and J is TRBJ2-7, with 8 bases lining up with TRBD1. Trimming at V came to 6 bases and at J to 6 bases, leaving 4 bases not matched to a gene. Germline-derived CDR1 and CDR2 are MNHEY and SMNVEV (reference sequence). The CDR3 is 12 amino acids. The DNA of the CDR3 is TGTGCCAGCAGACACACAGGGGGCGAGCAGTACTTC. It is translated as CASRHTGGEQYF.

This chain links TRBV19 with TRBJ1-5, with 7 bases aligning to TRBD1. CDR3 length: 14 residues. CDR1 LNHDA and CDR2 SQIVND come from the germline V gene (reference sequence). V dropped 8 bases and J dropped 2; count of bases not matched to a gene: 6. CDR3 amino acids: CASGITGGNQPQHF. The CDR3 nucleotides are TGTGCCAGTGGGATTACAGGGGGCAATCAGCCCCAGCATTTT.

The chain combines TRBV7-2 with TRBJ1-1; 9 nucleotides match TRBD1. The V segment lost 4 bases and the J segment 10 bases; nucleotides outside the gene matches: 10. The CDR3 spans 14 residues. In germline, CDR1 is SGHTA, CDR2 FQGNSA. Here the CDR3 reads CASSSSGTGRGAFF. DNA of the CDR3: TGTGCCAGCAGCTCTTCCGGGACAGGGCGGGGAGCTTTCTTT.

The chain employs TRBV10-3 and TRBJ2-2; the match to TRBD2 covers 7 bases. Per the germline V gene, CDR1 is ENHRY and CDR2 is SYGVKD. The CDR3 sequence is 15 residues long. The V segment lost 4 bases and the J segment 4 bases; nucleotides outside the gene matches: 6. The CDR3 region is CAISGEGGPTGELFF. The DNA of the CDR3 is TGTGCCATCAGTGGAGAGGGAGGGCCCACCGGGGAGCTGTTTTTT.

The chain carries TRBV5-1 and TRBJ1-1; D is unresolved. Germline CDR1 SGHRS, CDR2 YFSETQ. V was cut by 0 bases and J by 1 base, with 10 bases left in between. This CDR3 spans 15 amino acids. The CDR3: CASSLVGVQNTEAFF. CDR3 in DNA: TGCGCCAGCAGCTTGGTGGGCGTACAGAACACTGAAGCTTTCTTT.

The J gene is TRBJ2-4, the V gene TRBV5-1; the match to TRBD1 covers 9 bases. Germline CDR1 SGHRS, CDR2 YFSETQ. The CDR3 has 16 amino acids. J was trimmed by 0 bases and V by 3 bases; bases with no gene match: 4. In DNA, the CDR3 is TGCGCCAGCAGCTGGGGGACAGGGCAAGCCAAAAACATTCAGTACTTC. This sequence encodes CASSWGTGQAKNIQYF.

The CDR3 here is CASSYQQGSGELFF. CDR3 DNA sequence: TGTGCCAGTAGTTATCAACAGGGTTCCGGGGAGCTGTTTTTT. The chain employs TRBV19 and TRBJ2-2; D possibly corresponds to TRBD1 (6 bases). This CDR3 spans 14 amino acids. The germline V gene encodes CDR1 LNHDA and CDR2 SQIVND (reference sequence). The V end lost 5 bases, the J end lost 6 bases, and 13 bases lay between the germline ends.

V usage is TRBV5-5 and J usage is TRBJ1-3, with 8 positions matching TRBD1. Unmatched junction bases numbered 6, after V lost 1 base and J lost 0 bases. From germline, CDR1 is SGHKS and CDR2 YYEKEE (reference sequence). The CDR3 runs 17 residues. The CDR3 DNA is TGTGCCAGCAGCTTGCAATCAGGGGGCAGCTCTGGAAACACCATATATTTT. It encodes CASSLQSGGSSGNTIYF.

This clone was counted once. In the same sample, other DNA sequences code for this CDR3. The chain joins TRBV9 to TRBJ2-5; 11 bases map to TRBD1. The trim removed 0 bases at V and 5 bases at J, leaving 3 bases unmatched. Per germline, CDR1 SGDLS and CDR2 YYNGEE. This CDR3 has 15 amino acids. The CDR3 region has the DNA TGTGCCAGCAGCGTAGGGACAGGGGGCGGGGAGACCCAGTACTTC. It codes for CASSVGTGGGETQYF.

This clone was seen only once. The genes are TRBV9 and TRBJ2-2, with 8 bases lining up with TRBD1. The junction had 9 bases not matched to a gene; V was cut back by 4 bases and J by 1 base. Per germline, CDR1 SGDLS and CDR2 YYNGEE. The CDR3 has 17 residues. Here the CDR3 reads CASSTPVRGRNTGELFF. CDR3 bases: TGTGCCAGCAGCACCCCTGTCAGGGGGCGGAACACCGGGGAGCTGTTTTTT.

The table lists this clone with a count of one. This chain links TRBV6-2 or TRBV6-3 with TRBJ2-1; TRBD2 matches 9 bases. The CDR3 totals 14 residues. With 5 bases clipped from V and 11 bases from J, the junction kept 10 bases outside the gene matches. In germline, CDR1 is MNHEY, CDR2 SVGEGT. The CDR3 DNA reads as TGTGCCAGCAGTCCCGGGACTAGCCTTTATCAGCAGTTCTTC. Amino acid sequence: CASSPGTSLYQQFF.

The rearrangement links TRBV27 to TRBJ2-7; 13 positions agree with TRBD2. This CDR3 region has 14 residues. Germline V gene lookup returns CDR1 MNHEY and CDR2 SMNVEV (reference sequence). The V segment lost 3 bases and the J segment 7 bases; nucleotides outside the gene matches: 3. The CDR3 DNA follows: TGTGCCAGCAGTTTGACTAGCGGGAGGTTAGAGCAGTACTTC. This codes for CASSLTSGRLEQYF.

The chain joins TRBV3-1 (or the pseudogene TRBV3-2) to TRBJ2-1, with 10 bases that match TRBD2. Germline V CDR1 and CDR2: LGHDT, YNNKEL (reference sequence). CDR3 length: 17 amino acids. V trimming: 0 bases; J trimming: 7 bases; junction bases outside the gene matches: 9. The CDR3 reads CASSQEHLAGVGNEQFF. The CDR3, as DNA: TGTGCCAGCAGCCAAGAGCACCTAGCGGGAGTAGGGAATGAGCAGTTCTTC.

The chain carries TRBV11-2 and TRBJ2-3; 8 bases match TRBD1. The V and J ends lost 3 bases and 2 bases, in that order; junction bases with no gene match: 7. Germline CDR1 is SGHAT and CDR2 is FQNNGV. The CDR3 extends over 16 amino acids. This chain's CDR3 is CASSFRDRLPTDTQYF. CDR3 bases: TGTGCCAGCAGCTTCCGGGACAGGCTTCCCACAGATACGCAGTATTTT.

The V and J genes are TRBV18 and TRBJ1-2; D gene unclear. The CDR3 has 14 amino acids. CDR1 KGHSH and CDR2 LQKENI come from the germline V gene. Trimming pared 6 bases from V and 2 bases from J, leaving 13 bases between. This CDR3 is CASSAELQNYGYTF. The CDR3 region has the DNA TGTGCCAGCTCTGCTGAACTGCAAAACTATGGCTACACCTTC.

The chain carries TRBV28 and TRBJ2-5; D is perhaps TRBD1 (6 bases). Trimming stripped 6 bases from V and 4 bases from J, with 21 bases between. Germline CDR1 MDHEN, CDR2 SYDVKM. CDR3 length: 16 residues. CDR3 loop: CASSLLLSQGTETQYF. The CDR3 DNA reads as TGTGCCAGCAGCCTCCTCCTTAGCCAGGGGACAGAGACCCAGTACTTC.

The rearrangement joins TRBV18 to TRBJ2-7, with D tentatively TRBD1 or TRBD2 (5 bases each). V dropped 5 bases and J dropped 7 bases, with 12 bases sitting between them. The CDR3 runs to 12 residues. Per the germline V gene, CDR1 is KGHSH and CDR2 is LQKENI. The CDR3 protein is CASSTGTPEQYF. CDR3 sequence (DNA): TGTGCCAGCTCAACCGGGACCCCGGAGCAGTACTTC.